This passage covers 20 T cell receptor beta chains from one sample sequenced in a study of cytomegalovirus exposure and HLA in healthy donors (dated by TCRdb to 2016 to 2017). Library method: the immunoSEQ multiplex PCR assay. For the multiplex PCR, a mixture combining 60 forward primers for TCR Vbeta segments and 13 reverse primers for TCR Jbeta segments was used. TCRdb retrieved this table from immuneACCESS and kept in-frame rearrangements only. Not all clones are present; in checked studies, unresolved V genes account for under half, and no reason is known for the remainder. This sample gives approximately 82,000 clones in total; approximately 65% of them show up just once. The ten largest clones add up to around 5% of the sample. Sequencing input: PBMCs. Receptors originate from a woman in her twenties or thirties in good health and CMV-seropositive.

Only a few counts were recorded for this clone. V is TRBV28 and J is TRBJ1-2, with 7 bases lining up with TRBD1. The CDR3 consists of 13 residues. After removal of 5 bases from V and 4 bases from J, the junction contained 4 bases not matched to a gene. Germline V CDR1 and CDR2: MDHEN, SYDVKM. CDR3 nucleotide sequence: TGTGCCAGCAGTCCGACAGGGTTCTATGGCTACACCTTC. Translated: CASSPTGFYGYTF.

This chain links TRBV28 with TRBJ2-7; a possible D gene is TRBD2 (6 bases). Germline V gene lookup returns CDR1 MDHEN and CDR2 SYDVKM. The CDR3 runs to 15 residues. Trimming pared 8 bases from V and 3 bases from J, leaving 20 bases between. The CDR3 reads CASVSPGLTFYEQYF. CDR3 DNA: TGTGCCAGCGTTTCCCCGGGACTCACTTTCTACGAGCAGTACTTC.

The V call is TRBV9, the J call TRBJ1-6, with D perhaps matching TRBD1 (6 bases). The V gene lost 0 bases and the J gene lost 5 bases, with 6 bases spanning the gap. Germline V gene sequence: CDR1 SGDLS, CDR2 YYNGEE. This CDR3 spans 14 amino acids. The CDR3 here is CASSVGTDNSPLHF. In nucleotides, the CDR3 is TGTGCCAGCAGCGTAGGGACAGATAATTCACCCCTCCACTTT. Variable domain in full (rest from reference TRBV9 and TRBJ1-6): DSGVTQTPKHLITATGQRVTLRCSPRSGDLSVYWYQQSLDQGLQFLIQYYNGEERAKGNILERFSAQQFPDLHSELNLSSLELGDSALYFCASSVGTDNSPLHFGNGTRLTVT.

The chain has TRBV29-1 and TRBJ2-5, with 10 bases that match TRBD2. This CDR3 is built from 14 residues. V shed 4 bases and J 3 bases; nucleotides not matched to a gene: 5. Germline V gives CDR1 SQVTM, CDR2 ANQGSEA. The CDR3 DNA follows: TGCAGCGTTGTGGGTAGCGGGGGGAAAGAGACCCAGTACTTC. Protein: CSVVGSGGKETQYF.

J is TRBJ1-3 and V is TRBV7-8; a possible D gene is TRBD1 (5 bases). Germline V CDR1 and CDR2: SGHVS, FQNEAQ. The CDR3 runs to 15 residues. V lost 1 base, J lost 0 bases, and 7 bases lay in between. CDR3 DNA sequence: TGTGCCAGCAGCTTAGTCAGGGACTCTGGAAACACCATATATTTT. It encodes CASSLVRDSGNTIYF. The complete variable domain, with remaining parts taken from reference TRBV7-8 and TRBJ1-3, reads GAGVSQSPRYKVAKRGQDVALRCDPISGHVSLFWYQQALGQGPEFLTYFQNEAQLDKSGLPSDRFFAERPEGSVSTLKIQRTQQEDSAVYLCASSLVRDSGNTIYFGEGSWLTVV.

Note on this clone: An end of the junction does not agree with germline; a read error may underlie this. The chain links TRBV7-9 to TRBJ1-2; D is unclear. This CDR3 comprises 12 residues. Germline CDR1 and CDR2: SEHNR and FQNEAQ (reference sequence). CDR3 region: CSSTLEGGGYTF. In DNA form, the CDR3 reads TGTTCCAGCACCCTCGAGGGAGGGGGCTACACCTTC. Full variable domain (remainder filled in from reference TRBV7-9 and TRBJ1-2): DTGVSQNPRHKITKRGQNVTFRCDPISEHNRLYWYRQTLGQGPEFLTYFQNEAQLEKSRLLSDRFSAERPKGSFSTLEIQRTEQGDSAMYLCSSTLEGGGYTFGSGTRLTVV.

This clone has more than one count but fewer than ten. The V gene is TRBV7-9, the J gene TRBJ2-1; D is unresolved. The V end lost 4 bases, the J end lost 4 bases, and 14 bases lay between the germline ends. Germline CDR1 SEHNR, CDR2 FQNEAQ (reference sequence). The CDR3 is 15 residues long. CDR3 nucleotides: TGTGCCAGCAGCTCCCTTGATAGACAATACAATGAGCAGTTCTTC. It codes for CASSSLDRQYNEQFF.

This chain joins TRBV5-8 and TRBJ2-5; weak D call: TRBD2 (6 bases). With 5 bases removed from V and 3 bases from J, the gap between germline ends came to 8 bases. This CDR3 comprises 12 residues. Germline V CDR1 and CDR2: SGHTS, YDEGEE. DNA for the CDR3: TGTGCCAGCAGTCGGACTAAAGAGACCCAGTACTTC. The encoded protein is CASSRTKETQYF.

The rearrangement uses TRBV19 and TRBJ2-1; D not resolved. With 5 bases removed from V and 4 bases from J, the gap between germline ends came to 9 bases. CDR3 length: 13 amino acids. CDR1 LNHDA and CDR2 SQIVND come from the germline V gene (reference sequence). CDR3 amino acids: CASSLGSYNEQFF. The CDR3 DNA reads TGTGCCAGTAGTTTAGGCAGTTACAATGAGCAGTTCTTC.

The chain couples TRBV5-1 to TRBJ2-3; D unclear. The germline gives CDR1 SGHRS, CDR2 YFSETQ. The CDR3 is made up of 13 amino acids. V was pared by 4 bases and J by 5 bases, with 11 bases between. As DNA, the CDR3 is TGCGCCAGCAGCGCCAACCCGGGAGATACGCAGTATTTT. Encoded protein: CASSANPGDTQYF.

The chain carries TRBV7-2 and TRBJ1-3; 7 nucleotides match TRBD1. The J segment lost 2 bases and the V segment lost 1 base, leaving 2 bases of the junction unmatched. This CDR3 is built from 15 residues. Looked up from germline, CDR1 is SGHTA and CDR2 is FQGNSA. The CDR3 loop reads CASSLVGTAGNTIYF. For the CDR3, the DNA is TGTGCCAGCAGCTTAGTAGGGACAGCTGGAAACACCATATATTTT.

CDR3 protein: CALSAGNTIYF. In nucleotides, the CDR3 is TGTGCCCTTTCCGCTGGAAACACCATATATTTT. The chain is built from TRBV12-5 and TRBJ1-3; the D is unclear. Germline CDR1 and CDR2: LGHNT and FRNRAP. The CDR3 is 11 amino acids.

This rearrangement joins TRBV18 to TRBJ2-2, with 10 bases aligning to TRBD1. The CDR3 sequence is 15 residues long. Unmatched junction bases numbered 6, after V lost 5 bases and J lost 6 bases. Germline CDR1 KGHSH, CDR2 LQKENI. The CDR3, as DNA: TGTGCCAGCTCAGCGGGACAGGGGATCGCCGGGGAGCTGTTTTTT. It yields the protein CASSAGQGIAGELFF.

The chain employs TRBV6-5 and TRBJ1-6; no clear D gene. The CDR3 loop spans 15 amino acids. Deletions cut 4 bases from V and 1 base from J, with 8 bases between. Germline V lookup: CDR1 MNHEY, CDR2 SVGAGI. Written as DNA, the CDR3 is TGTGCCAGCAGTTCGCGGAGATCCTATAATTCACCCCTCCACTTT. Protein: CASSSRRSYNSPLHF.

This clone has just a few counts. The chain is built from TRBV7-9 and TRBJ1-5; D unresolved. The CDR3 sequence is 13 residues long. Germline CDR1 and CDR2: SEHNR and FQNEAQ (reference sequence). Trimming shortened V by 1 base and J by 7 bases, and 8 bases separated the two germline ends. The CDR3: CASSLEAVQPQHF. CDR3 DNA: TGTGCCAGCAGCTTAGAGGCGGTCCAGCCCCAGCATTTT.

The chain combines TRBV11-2 with TRBJ1-2; 7 bases are a match to TRBD1. Germline V gene lookup returns CDR1 SGHAT and CDR2 FQNNGV. The CDR3 is 18 residues long. V shed 9 bases and J 7 bases; nucleotides not matched to a gene: 26. The CDR3 DNA sequence: TGTGCCAGTTGGGACAGAACAAAGAATTCCGCGACGAATACTGGCTACACCTTC. Translation gives CASWDRTKNSATNTGYTF.

The chain combines TRBV5-6 with TRBJ2-5, with 10 bases identical to TRBD2. J gave up 1 base and V 1 base, and 4 bases lay outside the gene matches. Germline CDR1 and CDR2: SGHDT and YYEEEE. The CDR3 extends over 16 amino acids. In DNA, the CDR3 is TGTGCCAGCAGCTTGTTTCTAGCGGGGGTCCAAGAGACCCAGTACTTC. It encodes CASSLFLAGVQETQYF.

This clone was seen a handful of times. V and J are TRBV27 and TRBJ1-1, with unresolved D. The CDR3 totals 13 residues. CDR1 is MNHEY, CDR2 SMNVEV, per germline (reference sequence). With 2 bases removed from V and 0 bases from J, the gap between germline ends came to 4 bases. The CDR3 is CASSLQVNTEAFF. In nucleotides, the CDR3 is TGTGCCAGCAGTTTACAGGTGAACACTGAAGCTTTCTTT.

This clone was seen a handful of times. The genes are TRBV28 and TRBJ1-5, with TRBD1 as a possible D gene (6 bases). Germline CDR1 reads MDHEN; CDR2 reads SYDVKM. V was clipped by 5 bases and J by 7 bases, with 12 bases between them. CDR3 size: 13 residues. CDR3 nucleotide sequence: TGTGCCAGCAGTCCCGGGACAAGCCAGCCCCAGCATTTT. It yields the protein CASSPGTSQPQHF.

The chain has TRBV6-5 and TRBJ1-6, with TRBD1 matching 8 bases. Looked up from germline, CDR1 is MNHEY and CDR2 is SVGAGI. There are 15 residues in the CDR3. V trimming: 5 bases; J trimming: 11 bases; junction bases outside the gene matches: 11. CDR3 sequence reads: CASSGDRGAVTPLHF. In DNA form, the CDR3 reads TGTGCCAGCAGTGGCGACAGGGGCGCCGTAACACCCCTCCACTTT.